Sequencing of this T cell receptor beta chain was carried out in a study of early T cells in non-severe SARS-CoV-2 infection. TCRdb re-derived calls from the 5' RACE reads in MiXCR, one entry per CDR3 protein. The sample has over 60,000 distinct CDR3 sequences; about 9% are singletons. This clonotype was detected a few times. This CDR3 contains 12 residues. Trimming removed 7 bases at V and 9 bases at J, with 13 bases between. The sequencing input was whole blood. The receptor was derived from an adult who was a healthcare worker with PCR-confirmed SARS-CoV-2 infection or an uninfected control (not recorded which). The V call is TRBV12-3 or TRBV12-4, the J call TRBJ2-1; D is perhaps TRBD1 (6 bases). CDR3 sequence reads: CASNDQGFEQFF. As DNA, the CDR3 is TGTGCCAGCAATGATCAGGGGTTTGAGCAGTTCTTC.